This TCR beta chain was recovered during a study of cytomegalovirus exposure and HLA in healthy donors. Turning to the study itself: An early release of data contained roughly 90 million unique TCRs, which came from HLA-typed donors.

PCR was performed using 60 Vbeta and 13 Jbeta primers. Some clones are missing from TCRdb's copy, which holds only in-frame ones; the method was immunoSEQ multiplex PCR. The sample includes fewer than 250,000 clones, approximately 79% of them seen just once. Regarding the study as a whole: The authors considered a cluster of highly shared sequence variants likely to be a sequencing artifact. Later on, a genetic analysis was performed. It linked a missense variant in DCLRE1C with V- and J-gene trimming of TCR beta.

The CDR3 covers 11 residues. Germline V gene sequence: CDR1 GTSNPN, CDR2 SVGIG (reference sequence). V was cut by 2 bases and J by 5 bases, with 6 bases left in between. For this clone: What it recognizes is unknown.

This TCR derives from a woman aged 18-30 years in good health and CMV-seronegative. The sample consisted of PBMCs. The V call is TRBV30, the J call TRBJ2-5; no clear D. The CDR3 DNA is TGTGCCTGGAGTTTGGGCGAGACCCAGTACTTC. The encoded protein is CAWSLGETQYF.